This T cell receptor beta chain emerged from a study of breast tumors, draining lymph nodes, adjacent tissues. Study observations and caveats: Tumors had less TCR diversity than lymph nodes, more than nontumor tissue. Tumor and nontumor repertoires were significantly more similar in luminal-like than in basal-like breast cancer. Most tumor T cells seemingly derive from lymph node, then expand in tumor.

TCRdb redid the calling of the multiplex PCR reads with MiXCR, one entry per CDR3 protein. The table lists approximately 230,000 distinct CDR3 sequences, 30% to 35% of them singletons. V lost 2 bases and J lost 7, with 14 bases in between. Per germline, CDR1 SGHVS and CDR2 FQNEAQ. The CDR3 is 14 amino acids. Axillary draining lymph nodes of breast cancer patients supplied the node samples. The sample holds many counts of this clonotype. The antigen remains undetermined. The sequencing sample was made of axillary lymph node tissue. The V call is TRBV7-8, the J call TRBJ1-2; tentative D call: TRBD1 (6 bases). This sequence was found in a female donor with breast cancer. Some clones in this sample may be carry-over from other donors' samples. CDR3 residues: CASSLSATGGGYTF. The CDR3 DNA follows: TGTGCCAGCAGCTTAAGCGCGACAGGTGGTGGCTACACCTTC. The entire variable domain, with the rest obtained from reference TRBV7-8 and TRBJ1-2, is as follows: GAGVSQSPRYKVAKRGQDVALRCDPISGHVSLFWYQQALGQGPEFLTYFQNEAQLDKSGLPSDRFFAERPEGSVSTLKIQRTQQEDSAVYLCASSLSATGGGYTFGSGTRLTVV.